Below are 3 T cell receptor beta chains sequenced from a single sample in a study of shared clonotypes between healthy human individuals. TCRdb's copy holds only in-frame clones and misses some; the assay was immunoSEQ multiplex PCR. The sample includes 2 million to 2.5 million clones, around 92% of them seen just once. Sequences were obtained from naive CD4+ T cells from PBMCs. As to subset: CD45RA+ positively selected. Source of these receptors: a man between 18 and 35 years old in good health. Some clones in this sample may be carry-over from other donors' samples.

The sample holds one count of this clone. The gene calls are TRBV6-1 and TRBJ2-1; TRBD1 is a possible D gene (5 bases). V was shortened by 3 bases and J by 1 base, with 7 bases between the two germline ends. CDR1 and CDR2 (germline): MNHNS, SASEGT. The CDR3 consists of 14 residues. CDR3 region: CASSDYRSYNEQFF. The CDR3 coding sequence is TGTGCCAGCAGTGATTACAGGTCCTACAATGAGCAGTTCTTC.

This chain uses TRBV28 with TRBJ2-7; D possibly corresponds to TRBD2 (6 bases). The germline gives CDR1 MDHEN, CDR2 SYDVKM. V gave up 3 bases and J gave up 4 bases, with 13 bases separating them. CDR3 length: 14 residues. The CDR3 here is CASSFGGGLYEQYF. The CDR3 DNA sequence: TGTGCCAGCAGTTTCGGGGGAGGTTTGTACGAGCAGTACTTC.

This chain uses TRBV6-5 with TRBJ1-5, with D perhaps TRBD1 (5 bases). From germline, CDR1 is MNHEY and CDR2 SVGAGI. V dropped 5 bases and J dropped 8 bases, with 10 bases sitting between them. The CDR3 has 12 residues. The CDR3 loop reads CASSELGEPQHF. CDR3 nucleotide sequence: TGTGCCAGCAGTGAGTTAGGGGAGCCCCAGCATTTT.